This entry lists 25 T cell receptor beta chains sequenced from one sample in a study of T cells in tumors after PD-1 blockade. The table came from immunoSEQ multiplex PCR; TCRdb's copy has only in-frame clones and leaves some out. The sample has around 45,000 clones; 79% are singletons. Source: PBMCs, taken before anti-PD-1 treatment. All receptors come from a human donor with basal cell carcinoma.

The chain is built from TRBV24-1 and TRBJ2-2; 7 bases are shared with TRBD2. CDR1 is KGHDR and CDR2 is SFDVKD in the germline V gene. Germline trimming cut 10 bases from V and 6 bases from J; bases unmatched to any gene: 16. This CDR3 is built from 16 residues. The CDR3 coding sequence is TGTGCCACTAGAGCGGGACTCTTGGGCTCCTCCGGGGAGCTGTTTTTT. Amino acid sequence: CATRAGLLGSSGELFF.

The V and J genes are TRBV19 and TRBJ2-7, with D possibly TRBD2 on 5 matching bases. The germline V gene has CDR1 LNHDA and CDR2 SQIVND (reference sequence). Between the trimmed V and J ends, which lost 3 bases and 0 bases, there was a span of 15 bases. This CDR3 has 16 amino acids. CDR3 nucleotide sequence: TGTGCCAGTAGTATCTCAAGGTCCGGGATCTCCTACGAGCAGTACTTC. This sequence encodes CASSISRSGISYEQYF.

The chain links TRBV28 to TRBJ1-6; D ambiguous. CDR1 is MDHEN and CDR2 is SYDVKM in the germline V gene. V lost 8 bases and J lost 0, with 11 bases in between. There are 15 residues in the CDR3. CDR3 sequence (DNA): TGTGCCAGCCGACCCGAAAGCTCCTATAATTCACCCCTCCACTTT. It codes for CASRPESSYNSPLHF.

The chain joins TRBV6-5 to TRBJ2-2; maybe TRBD1 (5 bases). Trimming took off 8 bases at V and 2 bases at J, with 15 bases between the two ends. This CDR3 contains 15 residues. The germline gives CDR1 MNHEY, CDR2 SVGAGI. The CDR3 loop is CASSGLTVNTGELFF. As DNA, the CDR3 is TGTGCCAGCTCCGGTCTGACAGTTAACACCGGGGAGCTGTTTTTT.

This chain connects TRBV19 to TRBJ2-2, with D perhaps TRBD1 or TRBD2 (5 bases each). The V gene's germline CDR1 is LNHDA and CDR2 SQIVND (reference sequence). There are 16 residues in the CDR3. The V and J ends lost 5 bases and 1 base respectively, with 14 bases between them. The CDR3: CASSSGPGRNTGELFF. DNA of the CDR3: TGTGCCAGTAGTTCAGGACCGGGACGGAACACCGGGGAGCTGTTTTTT.

The rearrangement uses TRBV28 and TRBJ2-5, with a possible D match to TRBD2 (5 bases). This CDR3 contains 15 residues. Trimming removed 5 bases at V and 5 bases at J, with 18 bases between. CDR1 is MDHEN, CDR2 SYDVKM, per germline. CDR3 region: CASSPRTKSGETQYF. In DNA form, the CDR3 reads TGTGCCAGCAGTCCCCGGACCAAATCGGGGGAGACCCAGTACTTC.

The CDR3 coding sequence is TGCGCCAGCAGCTCATCCACTAGCGTCAGCTCCTACGAGCAGTACTTC. Protein product: CASSSSTSVSSYEQYF. The chain combines TRBV5-1 with TRBJ2-5; TRBD2 matches 7 bases. The J call may be faulty, since TRBJ2-7 better matches the DNA end. CDR1 SGHRS and CDR2 YFSETQ come from the germline V gene. The CDR3 totals 16 residues.

This clone was seen only once. V and J are TRBV19 and TRBJ1-3; D is unclear. The germline V gene encodes CDR1 LNHDA and CDR2 SQIVND (reference sequence). Trimming took off 3 bases at V and 3 bases at J, with 6 bases between the two ends. This CDR3 contains 13 residues. The CDR3 nucleotides read TGTGCCAGTAGTATCCAGGTTGGAAACACCATATATTTT. This translates into CASSIQVGNTIYF.

The sample holds one count of this clone. This chain uses TRBV18 with TRBJ1-3, with D possibly matching TRBD1 (6 bases). The CDR3 covers 17 residues. V lost 4 bases, J lost 2 bases, and 18 bases lay in between. Germline loops: CDR1 KGHSH, CDR2 LQKENI. CDR3 sequence reads: CASSRDRDIYPGNTIYF. The CDR3 coding sequence is TGTGCCAGCTCACGGGACCGGGACATCTACCCTGGAAACACCATATATTTT.

The chain joins TRBV15 to TRBJ2-5; 9 positions agree with TRBD1. The CDR3 runs to 14 residues. From germline, CDR1 is LNHNV and CDR2 YYDKDF (reference sequence). V was pared by 3 bases and J by 1 base, with 0 bases of the junction left unmatched. CDR3 in amino acids: CATSRDRGQETQYF. CDR3 DNA sequence: TGTGCCACCAGCAGGGACAGGGGCCAAGAGACCCAGTACTTC.

This chain uses TRBV18 with TRBJ1-1; TRBD1 matches 9 bases. The V and J ends lost 6 bases and 0 bases, in that order; junction bases with no gene match: 2. The CDR3 is 14 amino acids. CDR1 is KGHSH and CDR2 is LQKENI in the germline V gene. CDR3 in amino acids: CASSGQGMNTEAFF. In nucleotides, the CDR3 is TGTGCCAGCTCCGGACAGGGGATGAACACTGAAGCTTTCTTT.

The chain couples TRBV10-3 to TRBJ2-1, with TRBD1 identical over 8 bases. The V gene end was trimmed by 6 bases and the J gene end by 8 bases; junction bases not matched to a gene: 6. This CDR3 has 13 amino acids. Germline V CDR1 and CDR2: ENHRY, SYGVKD. The CDR3 sequence: CAISPDRGHEQFF. The CDR3 DNA is TGTGCCATCAGCCCCGACAGGGGCCATGAGCAGTTCTTC.

This rearrangement joins TRBV5-1 to TRBJ2-5; tentatively, D is TRBD1 (5 bases). CDR1 and CDR2 from the germline V gene are SGHRS and YFSETQ. Between the trimmed V and J ends, which lost 4 bases and 5 bases, there was a span of 24 bases. The CDR3 consists of 17 residues. The CDR3 is CASSPNPAGSSRETQYF. The CDR3 DNA follows: TGCGCCAGCAGCCCAAACCCAGCAGGGTCCTCCCGGGAGACCCAGTACTTC.

The rearrangement uses TRBV7-3 and TRBJ1-5; tentatively, D is TRBD1 (5 bases). The V end lost 5 bases, the J end lost 5 bases, and 10 bases lay between the germline ends. CDR1 and CDR2 from the germline V gene are SGHTA and FQGTGA. The CDR3 length is 13 residues. CDR3 amino acids: CASSKGRDQPQHF. CDR3 in DNA: TGTGCCAGCAGCAAAGGCAGGGATCAGCCCCAGCATTTT.

This chain links TRBV9 with TRBJ2-2; D gene unclear. The ends were cut back, 2 bases at V and 4 bases at J, with 6 bases in the middle. Germline CDR1 and CDR2: SGDLS and YYNGEE. The CDR3 is 13 residues long. CDR3 sequence reads: CASSVARTGELFF. Written as DNA, the CDR3 is TGTGCCAGCAGCGTCGCGCGCACCGGGGAGCTGTTTTTT.

The chain joins TRBV15 to TRBJ2-7, with 12 bases identical to TRBD2. The length of the CDR3 is 14 residues. The germline V gene encodes CDR1 LNHNV and CDR2 YYDKDF (reference sequence). Trimming cost V 3 bases and J 3 bases; bases outside gene matches: 0. This chain's CDR3 is CATSRTSGSYEQYF. The CDR3 DNA is TGTGCCACCAGCAGGACTAGCGGGAGCTACGAGCAGTACTTC. Variable domain in full (rest from reference TRBV15 and TRBJ2-7): DAMVIQNPRYQVTQFGKPVTLSCSQTLNHNVMYWYQQKSSQAPKLLFHYYDKDFNNEADTPDNFQSRRPNTSFCFLDIRSPGLGDTAMYLCATSRTSGSYEQYFGPGTRLTVT.

This clone occurred once. The sample has other DNA sequences that encode this CDR3 too. The chain recombines TRBV30 with TRBJ1-1; a possible D gene is TRBD1 (6 bases). Looked up from germline, CDR1 is GTSNPN and CDR2 is SVGIG (reference sequence). The CDR3 is 17 amino acids. With 3 bases removed from V and 1 base from J, the gap between germline ends came to 21 bases. The CDR3 loop reads CAWSLTRGMGRNTEAFF. The CDR3 DNA follows: TGTGCCTGGAGCCTCACGAGGGGGATGGGTCGGAACACTGAAGCTTTCTTT.

The gene calls are TRBV10-1 and TRBJ2-2; tentatively, D is TRBD1 or TRBD2 (5 bases each). Germline V gene sequence: CDR1 WNHNN, CDR2 SYGVQD (reference sequence). The germline V and J ends were trimmed by 0 bases and 6 bases, with 11 bases remaining between them. This CDR3 is built from 15 residues. The DNA of the CDR3 is TGCGCCAGCAGTGAGTCTACAGGAGGTCCCGGGGAGCTGTTTTTT. It is translated as CASSESTGGPGELFF.

CDR3 nucleotides: TGTGCCAGCTCCCAAGAATTTGGAAACACCATATATTTT. The encoded protein is CASSQEFGNTIYF. The rearrangement uses TRBV18 and TRBJ1-3; D uncertain. V gave up 6 bases and J gave up 3 bases, with 9 bases separating them. This CDR3 has 13 amino acids. Germline CDR1 and CDR2: KGHSH and LQKENI.

This rearrangement joins TRBV6-6 to TRBJ2-7, with TRBD1 identical over 8 bases. Unmatched junction bases numbered 0, after V lost 0 bases and J lost 2 bases. The germline gives CDR1 MNHNY, CDR2 SVGAGI (reference sequence). The CDR3 is 14 amino acids. The CDR3 DNA follows: TGTGCCAGCAGTTACTCGACAGGGGCCTACGAGCAGTACTTC. It translates to CASSYSTGAYEQYF.

This sequence joins TRBV6-5 and TRBJ1-1; D not resolved. Germline V CDR1 and CDR2: MNHEY, SVGAGI. V shed 9 bases and J shed 0 bases, with 5 bases lying between them. The CDR3 is 11 amino acids. The CDR3 nucleotides read TGTGCCAGTTTAATGAACACTGAAGCTTTCTTT. Translating it yields CASLMNTEAFF.

The chain links TRBV7-8 to TRBJ2-1; 12 nucleotides agree with TRBD2. Trimming at V came to 6 bases and at J to 6 bases, leaving 9 bases not matched to a gene. Looked up from germline, CDR1 is SGHVS and CDR2 is FQNEAQ. CDR3 length: 16 amino acids. The CDR3 DNA follows: TGTGCCAGCAGTCCTCTAGCGGGAGGGCCCTTCAATGAGCAGTTCTTC. Protein product: CASSPLAGGPFNEQFF.

This sequence joins TRBV4-1 and TRBJ2-5; the D gene could be TRBD1 or TRBD2 (5 bases each). Germline V gene data show CDR1 as MGHRA and CDR2 as YSYEKL. V lost 1 base, J lost 1 base, and 19 bases lay in between. This CDR3 contains 18 residues. The CDR3 spells CASSQGWGFHHSQETQYF. CDR3 DNA sequence: TGCGCCAGCAGCCAAGGCTGGGGGTTCCACCATAGCCAAGAGACCCAGTACTTC.

The genes are TRBV2 and TRBJ2-1; the match to TRBD2 covers 10 bases. Germline V gives CDR1 SNHLY, CDR2 FYNNEI. The length of the CDR3 is 14 residues. The V and J ends lost 8 bases and 4 bases, in that order; junction bases with no gene match: 5. The CDR3 sequence is CASAWTSGYNEQFF. CDR3 sequence (DNA): TGTGCCAGCGCCTGGACTAGCGGTTACAATGAGCAGTTCTTC.

Written as DNA, the CDR3 is TGTGCCAGCAGCGTAGGAGGGACAGGGGGTGGTGAGACCCAGTACTTC. Translated, it gives CASSVGGTGGGETQYF. The V gene is TRBV9, the J gene TRBJ2-5, with 11 nucleotides matching TRBD1. Germline V gene lookup returns CDR1 SGDLS and CDR2 YYNGEE. There are 16 residues in the CDR3. The J segment lost 5 bases and the V segment lost 0 bases, leaving 6 bases of the junction unmatched.